This T cell receptor beta chain was recovered during a study of regulatory T cells in long-lasting Graves disease. This clonotype was seen a few times. Combining iRepertoire HTBI primers with Arm-PCR of CDR3 regions, the authors built TCR beta libraries. TCRdb fed the multiplex PCR reads into MiXCR, producing one record per CDR3 protein. The sample lists roughly 430,000 distinct CDR3 sequences, 20% to 25% occurring once. V was clipped by 7 bases and J by 3 bases, with 14 bases between them. There are 14 residues in the CDR3. Germline CDR1 is SNHLY and CDR2 is FYNNEI. Time point reported: persistent/refractory GD, antithyroid drugs over 5 years with positive TRAb. The TCR library was made from RNA extracted from PBMCs.

The chain joins TRBV2 to TRBJ2-3; D possibly corresponds to TRBD2 (6 bases). The input for sequencing was peripheral blood mononuclear cells (PBMCs), taken when the disease was refractory, from a patient treated with antithyroid drugs. This TCR was sampled from a female donor with Graves disease. CDR3 DNA sequence: TGTGCCAGCATTGGAACCGGGAGTACAGATACGCAGTATTTT. Translated: CASIGTGSTDTQYF.